One and the same sample provided the 20 T cell receptor beta chains below, sequenced in a study of Graves' ophthalmopathy and Graves' hyperthyroidism. RNA transcripts served as template for amplifying TCR beta CDR3 sequences. Second-round multiplex PCR came after first-round RT-PCR with HTBI primers. TCRdb recomputed calls from the multiplex PCR reads with MiXCR, one row per CDR3 protein. The sample has a few hundred thousand distinct CDR3 sequences, 35% to 40% seen once. Material: peripheral blood or thyroid tissue (not recorded which). The receptors were gathered from an adult man with Graves' hyperthyroidism.

The chain uses TRBV29-1 and TRBJ2-1; TRBD2 agrees at 8 bases. Germline V CDR1 and CDR2: SQVTM, ANQGSEA. The CDR3 covers 18 residues. V shed 1 base, J shed 0 bases, and the junction held 11 bases outside the gene matches. This chain's CDR3 is CSVEGSGTGPNSYNEQFF. CDR3 DNA sequence: TGCAGCGTTGAAGGTAGCGGGACCGGACCGAACTCCTACAATGAGCAGTTCTTC.

Details on this clonotype: A much larger clone differs by one base, so this may be a read error. The rearrangement links TRBV6-5 to TRBJ1-5; 7 bases map to TRBD1. Germline V gene data show CDR1 as MNHEY and CDR2 as SVGAGI. The CDR3 is 17 residues long. The CDR3 DNA is TGTGCCAACAGTTACTCGATACCAGGGGGAAGGGATCAGCCCCAGCATTTT. It encodes CANSYSIPGGRDQPQHF.

This clonotype was seen a few times. The chain links TRBV6-1 to TRBJ1-2; D is unclear. V lost 1 base, J lost 4 bases, and 10 bases lay in between. Germline V gives CDR1 MNHNS, CDR2 SASEGT. The CDR3 has 14 amino acids. The CDR3 sequence is CASSEEGSFYGYTF. CDR3 sequence (DNA): TGTGCCAGCAGTGAAGAGGGAAGCTTCTATGGCTACACCTTC.

The chain is built from TRBV5-4 and TRBJ1-4, with TRBD1 matching over 9 bases. V shed 4 bases, J shed 7 bases, and the junction held 8 bases outside the gene matches. CDR1 and CDR2 from the germline V gene are SGHNT and YYREEE (reference sequence). This CDR3 is built from 15 residues. The CDR3 reads CASSPGGTGTEKLFF. CDR3 sequence (DNA): TGTGCCAGCAGCCCCGGAGGGACAGGGACTGAAAAACTGTTTTTT.

This clonotype came up many times. The rearrangement joins TRBV5-1 to TRBJ1-3; D gene unclear. CDR3 size: 16 residues. Germline-derived CDR1 and CDR2 are SGHRS and YFSETQ. With 4 bases removed from V and 0 bases from J, the gap between germline ends came to 14 bases. Here the CDR3 reads CASSTRTDYSGNTIYF. Written as DNA, the CDR3 is TGCGCCAGCAGCACCAGGACTGACTACTCTGGAAACACCATATATTTT.

This rearrangement joins TRBV30 to TRBJ1-5, with no clear D. Germline CDR1 is GTSNPN and CDR2 is SVGIG (reference sequence). The CDR3 length is 13 residues. With 1 base removed from V and 3 bases from J, the gap between germline ends came to 7 bases. DNA of the CDR3: TGTGCCTGGAGTGCTGGAAACAATCAGCCCCAGCATTTT. Protein sequence: CAWSAGNNQPQHF.

This clonotype was detected only a few times. This chain connects TRBV30 to TRBJ2-7; D is unclear. CDR3 length: 14 amino acids. Germline lookup yields CDR1 GTSNPN and CDR2 SVGIG (reference sequence). V was cut by 1 base and J by 3 bases, with 13 bases left in between. The CDR3 nucleotides are TGTGCCTGGAGTGCACTGGACGGAATCTACGAGCAGTACTTC. Its translation: CAWSALDGIYEQYF.

The chain recombines TRBV5-1 with TRBJ2-5, with no clear D. Germline V gives CDR1 SGHRS, CDR2 YFSETQ. The V end lost 4 bases, the J end lost 7 bases, and 14 bases lay between the germline ends. The CDR3 contains 13 residues. CDR3 region: CASSPDALGTQYF. CDR3 nucleotide sequence: TGCGCCAGCAGCCCGGACGCGCTCGGGACCCAGTACTTC.

Concerning this clonotype itself: Germline is not matched at one junction end, which may reflect a read error. CDR3 protein: CASSYPGQQYF. DNA of the CDR3: TGTGCCAGCAGCTACCCGGGACAGCAATACTTC. V is TRBV7-2 and J is TRBJ2-7; 7 bases are shared with TRBD1. CDR1 and CDR2 (germline): SGHTA, FQGNSA. This CDR3 comprises 11 residues.

This clonotype was seen many times. The rearrangement uses TRBV27 and TRBJ2-7; 15 bases are shared with TRBD2. With V trimmed by 6 bases and J by 7 bases, 7 bases remained unmatched. In germline, CDR1 is MNHEY, CDR2 SMNVEV (reference sequence). The CDR3 length is 15 residues. This CDR3 reads CASSPGLAGGREQYF. In nucleotides, the CDR3 is TGTGCCAGCAGCCCCGGACTAGCGGGAGGGAGGGAGCAGTACTTC.

J is TRBJ2-1 and V is TRBV9; 10 nucleotides align to TRBD2. Germline loops: CDR1 SGDLS, CDR2 YYNGEE. J lost 1 base, V lost 3 bases, and 1 base had no gene match. This CDR3 has 15 amino acids. CDR3 nucleotides: TGTGCCAGCAGCGCACTAGCGGGGTCCTACAATGAGCAGTTCTTC. This codes for CASSALAGSYNEQFF.

V usage is TRBV6-6 and J usage is TRBJ1-1; TRBD1 aligns across 9 bases. The ends lost 0 bases at V and 6 bases at J; junction bases unmatched: 5. Germline V gene data show CDR1 as MNHNY and CDR2 as SVGAGI (reference sequence). This CDR3 region has 15 residues. DNA of the CDR3: TGTGCCAGCAGTTACTCAGACAGGGGGGCAGCTGAAGCTTTCTTT. As protein: CASSYSDRGAAEAFF.

In this sample, this clonotype turned up many times. The chain couples TRBV6-5 to TRBJ1-2; TRBD1 aligns across 9 bases. Germline assignment: CDR1 MNHEY and CDR2 SVGAGI. This CDR3 comprises 14 residues. V lost 2 bases and J lost 7; bases outside the gene matches: 5. In nucleotides, the CDR3 is TGTGCCAGCAGTTACACGAGGGACAGGGCTGGCTACACCTTC. As protein: CASSYTRDRAGYTF.

V and J are TRBV19 and TRBJ2-7; possible D gene TRBD2, 6 bases. This CDR3 contains 14 residues. Trimming took 7 bases from V and 7 from J, leaving 20 bases between them. CDR1 LNHDA and CDR2 SQIVND come from the germline V gene (reference sequence). The CDR3 loop reads CASTNRTGTGEQYF. CDR3 DNA: TGTGCCAGTACCAACCGGACGGGGACTGGGGAGCAGTACTTC.

Only one count was recorded for this clonotype. At one boundary the junction diverges from the germline segment, which might be a read error. J is TRBJ2-6 and V is TRBV29-1, with D perhaps matching TRBD1 (5 bases). CDR1 SQVTM and CDR2 ANQGSEA come from the germline V gene. The CDR3 contains 12 residues. This CDR3 reads CSVEEGAGSLAF. DNA for the CDR3: TGCAGCGTTGAAGAAGGGGCAGGGTCCTTGGCTTTC. The whole variable domain, remainder taken from reference TRBV29-1 and TRBJ2-6, is SAVISQKPSRDICQRGTSLTIQCQVDSQVTMMFWYRQQPGQSLTLIATANQGSEATYESGFVIDKFPISRPNLTFSTLTVSNMSPEDSSIYLCSVEEGAGSLAFGAGSRLTVL.

This clonotype was counted at least ten times. This chain links TRBV27 with TRBJ1-6; D is unclear. The germline V gene has CDR1 MNHEY and CDR2 SMNVEV (reference sequence). V was cut by 5 bases and J by 10 bases, with 12 bases left in between. The CDR3 consists of 13 residues. The CDR3 coding sequence is TGTGCCAGCAGTCTGACCCCACGGTCACCCCTCCACTTT. Translating gives CASSLTPRSPLHF.

This chain links TRBV6-2 or TRBV6-3 with TRBJ2-5; TRBD2 is a possible D gene (6 bases). V dropped 6 bases and J dropped 1 base, with 12 bases sitting between them. CDR1 MNHEY and CDR2 SVGEGT come from the germline V gene. This CDR3 has 14 amino acids. The CDR3 is CASRKTSGQETQYF. DNA for the CDR3: TGTGCCAGCAGAAAGACTAGTGGCCAAGAGACCCAGTACTTC.

The chain combines TRBV7-9 with TRBJ2-2, with 10 bases aligning to TRBD2. The length of the CDR3 is 14 residues. Germline V gene sequence: CDR1 SEHNR, CDR2 FQNEAQ (reference sequence). Unmatched junction bases numbered 5, after V lost 8 bases and J lost 5 bases. The CDR3 DNA is TGTGCCAGCCAAGCGGGGGGGGGGACCGGGGAGCTGTTTTTT. Translated, it gives CASQAGGGTGELFF.

In its sample, this clonotype was seen many times. This chain joins TRBV5-1 and TRBJ2-7, with a possible D match to TRBD1 (6 bases). The germline gives CDR1 SGHRS, CDR2 YFSETQ. The CDR3 consists of 13 residues. V was clipped by 0 bases and J by 5 bases, with 9 bases between them. This CDR3 is CASSLVAGDEQYF. CDR3 sequence (DNA): TGCGCCAGCAGCTTGGTGGCAGGGGACGAGCAGTACTTC. Together with reference TRBV5-1 and TRBJ2-7, the CDR3 gives the full variable domain: KAGVTQTPRYLIKTRGQQVTLSCSPISGHRSVSWYQQTPGQGLQFLFEYFSETQRNKGNFPGRFSGRQFSNSRSEMNVSTLELGDSALYLCASSLVAGDEQYFGPGTRLTVT.

This chain connects TRBV10-3 to TRBJ1-3; D perhaps matches TRBD1 (5 bases). V dropped 5 bases and J dropped 7 bases, with 12 bases sitting between them. CDR3 size: 13 residues. Germline loops: CDR1 ENHRY, CDR2 SYGVKD. This chain's CDR3 is CAISFQGLNTIYF. The CDR3 nucleotides are TGTGCCATCAGTTTCCAGGGTCTGAACACCATATATTTT.